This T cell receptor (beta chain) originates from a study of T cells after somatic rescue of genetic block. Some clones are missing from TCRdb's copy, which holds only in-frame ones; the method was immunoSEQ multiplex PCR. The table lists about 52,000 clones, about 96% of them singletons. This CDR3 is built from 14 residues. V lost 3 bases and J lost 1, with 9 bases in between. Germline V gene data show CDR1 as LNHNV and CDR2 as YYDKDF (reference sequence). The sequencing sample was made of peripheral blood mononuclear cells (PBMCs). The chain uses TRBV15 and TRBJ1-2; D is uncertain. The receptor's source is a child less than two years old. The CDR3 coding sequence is TGTGCCACCAGCAGCATGATGCATAACTATGGCTACACCTTC. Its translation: CATSSMMHNYGYTF. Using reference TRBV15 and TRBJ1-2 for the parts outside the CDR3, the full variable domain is DAMVIQNPRYQVTQFGKPVTLSCSQTLNHNVMYWYQQKSSQAPKLLFHYYDKDFNNEADTPDNFQSRRPNTSFCFLDIRSPGLGDTAMYLCATSSMMHNYGYTFGSGTRLTVV.